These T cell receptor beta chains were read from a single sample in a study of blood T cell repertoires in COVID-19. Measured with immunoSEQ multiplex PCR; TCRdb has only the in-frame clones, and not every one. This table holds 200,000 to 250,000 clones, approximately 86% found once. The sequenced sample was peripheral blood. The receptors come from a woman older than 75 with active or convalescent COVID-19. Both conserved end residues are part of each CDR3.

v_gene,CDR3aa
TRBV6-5,CASSYSIGTGSDTQYF
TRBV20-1,CSARQGEAFF
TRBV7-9,CATERGSSYEQYF
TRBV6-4,CASSDGSGGNNEQFF
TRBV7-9,CASSPGGSGHVNQPQHF
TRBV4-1,CASSQFLTANNSPLHF
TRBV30,CAWTTGTGIGYTF
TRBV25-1,CASSVDGGRETQYF
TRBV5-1,CASSFGNTGDSGYTF
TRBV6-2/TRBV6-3,CASSQPGLSNSGANVLTF
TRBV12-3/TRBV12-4,CASSFDSVDGYTF
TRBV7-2,CASSLVGGSNQPQHF
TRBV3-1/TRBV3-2,CASSQEGQGFTGELFF
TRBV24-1,CATRTGLNTEAFF
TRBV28,CASTLTGPNEKLFF
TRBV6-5,CASRPPGQGAFEQFF